Listed below are T cell receptor beta chains from one sample, sequenced in a study of cytomegalovirus exposure and HLA in healthy donors. Profiling relied on immunoSEQ multiplex PCR, and the TCRdb table lists in-frame clones only, not all of them. The profile covers approximately 170,000 clones, with 77% appearing a single time and around 2.5% taken by the ten largest. The specimen sequenced was PBMCs. Receptors were obtained from a woman aged 35 to 49 in good health and CMV-seropositive. CDR3s include the opening cysteine and the closing phenylalanine or tryptophan. The D gene is left open where the match is weak. A clone size is listed for some rows: how often the clone was seen (once, few, many), or a class if it is expanded.

d_gene	v_gene	j_gene	abundance	CDR3nt	CDR3aa
.	TRBV4-3	TRBJ2-3	few	TGCGCCAGCAGCCAGAGAAGGGGGATTAGCACAGATACGCAGTATTTT	CASSQRRGISTDTQYF
TRBD2	TRBV10-3	TRBJ2-3	.	TGTGCCATCAGTGAGTCTACCCTAGCGGGGTCACGGGGTACGCAGTATTTT	CAISESTLAGSRGTQYF
TRBD1	TRBV5-6	TRBJ2-3	.	TGTGCCAGCAGCTTGGTTGCCGGGACAGGGACAGATACGCAGTATTTT	CASSLVAGTGTDTQYF
.	TRBV4-2	TRBJ1-2	.	TGTGCCAGCAGCCAAGACGAGGAATCCTTTGGCTACCCCTTC	CASSQDEESFGYPF
TRBD1	TRBV6-6	TRBJ1-1	.	TGTGCCAGCAGTCCCGGACAGGGGAGGACTGAAGCTTTCTTT	CASSPGQGRTEAFF
TRBD2	TRBV30	TRBJ2-3	.	TGTGCCTGGAGTCCGACTAGCGGCACAGATACGCAGTATTTT	CAWSPTSGTDTQYF
TRBD2	TRBV5-1	TRBJ2-4	once	TGCGCCAGCAGCTTGGGGGAGGGTCTAAACATTCAGTACTTC	CASSLGEGLNIQYF
TRBD1	TRBV29-1	TRBJ1-2	once	TGCAGCGTTAGCCGGGACAGGGGGCGATATGGCTACACCTTC	CSVSRDRGRYGYTF
TRBD1	TRBV7-9	TRBJ2-1	.	TGTGCCAGCAGCTTAACTTTCGGGGACAGCAATGAGCAGTTCTTC	CASSLTFGDSNEQFF
.	TRBV6-5	TRBJ2-2	once	TGTGCCAGCAGTTACTCTGCGTCGAACACCGGGGAGCTGTTTTTT	CASSYSASNTGELFF
.	TRBV19	TRBJ2-1	.	TGTGCCAGTAGTATTGGAGTGAATGAGCAGTTCTTC	CASSIGVNEQFF
TRBD2	TRBV28	TRBJ2-7	.	TGTGCCAGCAGTTCAGGGACTAGCGGGCCTACCTACGAGCAGTACTTC	CASSSGTSGPTYEQYF
.	TRBV18	TRBJ1-6	.	TGTGCCAGCTCCACCGTAGATCAGGGAAGGACACCCCTCCACTTT	CASSTVDQGRTPLHF
TRBD1	TRBV2	TRBJ1-2	few	TGTGCCAGTCGGTTGCTCGGGACAGGGTTTGGTGGCTACACCTTC	CASRLLGTGFGGYTF
TRBD1	TRBV6-5	TRBJ1-1	few	TGTGCCAGCAGTTCCCTACAGGGGGCGCCCACTGAAGCTTTCTTT	CASSSLQGAPTEAFF
TRBD2	TRBV10-2	TRBJ2-5	.	TGCGCCAGCAGTGAGCGGCTAGCGGGGGCCCGGCTAGGGACCCAGTACTTC	CASSERLAGARLGTQYF
.	TRBV18	TRBJ2-3	.	TGTGCCAGCTCACCAACAGAAAGCACAGATACGCAGTATTTT	CASSPTESTDTQYF
TRBD2	TRBV5-1	TRBJ2-1	.	TGCGCCAGCAGCTTGGGGGGAGGGCCCAATGAGCAGTTCTTC	CASSLGGGPNEQFF
.	TRBV10-3	TRBJ2-7	.	TGTGCCATCAGCGAACAGTACGAGCAGTACTTC	CAISEQYEQYF
TRBD1	TRBV7-2	TRBJ2-6	.	TGTGCCAGCAGCTTCCCAGGGGGCTCTGGGGCCAACGTCCTGACTTTC	CASSFPGGSGANVLTF
.	TRBV28	TRBJ2-3	.	TGTGCCAGCAGTTTAGCGGGGACTGGGCCAGATACGCAGTATTTT	CASSLAGTGPDTQYF
TRBD1	TRBV2	TRBJ1-3	few	TGTGCCAGCAGGGGGGACAGGGGGAACGGAAACACCATATATTTT	CASRGDRGNGNTIYF
TRBD2	TRBV6-5	TRBJ2-3	.	TGTGCCAGCAGAGATAGCGGGACAGATACGCAGTATTTT	CASRDSGTDTQYF
TRBD1	TRBV4-3	TRBJ1-1	few	TGCGCCAGCAGCCAAGATAACAGGGGGTACACTGAAGCTTTCTTT	CASSQDNRGYTEAFF
TRBD1	TRBV7-2	TRBJ1-6	few	TGTGCCAGCAGCTTGGGGTCAGACAGGGTCCATTCACCCCTCCACTTT	CASSLGSDRVHSPLHF
.	TRBV28	TRBJ1-5	.	TGTGCCAGCGGGGGGGCTGATCAGCCCCAGCATTTT	CASGGADQPQHF
TRBD1	TRBV5-4	TRBJ2-3	.	TGTGCCAGCAGCCTGGGACAGCGTAGCACAGATACGCAGTATTTT	CASSLGQRSTDTQYF
TRBD2	TRBV5-1	TRBJ2-7	.	TGCGCCAGCAGGTGGACTAGCGTTTCCTACGAGCAGTACTTC	CASRWTSVSYEQYF
TRBD2	TRBV7-6	TRBJ2-4	.	TGTGCCAGCAGCAAGAGCGGGGGGGTAAACATTCAGTACTTC	CASSKSGGVNIQYF
TRBD2	TRBV29-1	TRBJ2-1	.	TGCAGCGTGGGACTAGCGGGGGGTTACCGCTCCTACAATGAGCAGTTCTTC	CSVGLAGGYRSYNEQFF
TRBD1	TRBV7-9	TRBJ1-1	few	TGTGCCAGCAGCGGGCGGACAGGTCTGAACACTGAAGCTTTCTTT	CASSGRTGLNTEAFF
.	TRBV6-6	TRBJ2-1	.	TGTGCCAGCAGTTCCGTCCCGGGACTCGAGCAGTTCTTC	CASSSVPGLEQFF
.	TRBV11-2	TRBJ1-1	.	TGTGCCAGCAGCTTACGGGGGGCCCGAAACACTGAAGCTTTCTTT	CASSLRGARNTEAFF
TRBD1	TRBV15	TRBJ1-2	.	TGTGCCACCAGCATATCGACAGGGAATGGCTACACCTTC	CATSISTGNGYTF
.	TRBV7-2	TRBJ2-5	.	TGTGCCAGCAGCTTAAATTACGTCAGTGAGACCCAGTACTTC	CASSLNYVSETQYF
TRBD1	TRBV10-1	TRBJ2-7	.	TGCGCCAGCAGTTCTGGGGACAGCTCCTACGAGCAGTACTTC	CASSSGDSSYEQYF